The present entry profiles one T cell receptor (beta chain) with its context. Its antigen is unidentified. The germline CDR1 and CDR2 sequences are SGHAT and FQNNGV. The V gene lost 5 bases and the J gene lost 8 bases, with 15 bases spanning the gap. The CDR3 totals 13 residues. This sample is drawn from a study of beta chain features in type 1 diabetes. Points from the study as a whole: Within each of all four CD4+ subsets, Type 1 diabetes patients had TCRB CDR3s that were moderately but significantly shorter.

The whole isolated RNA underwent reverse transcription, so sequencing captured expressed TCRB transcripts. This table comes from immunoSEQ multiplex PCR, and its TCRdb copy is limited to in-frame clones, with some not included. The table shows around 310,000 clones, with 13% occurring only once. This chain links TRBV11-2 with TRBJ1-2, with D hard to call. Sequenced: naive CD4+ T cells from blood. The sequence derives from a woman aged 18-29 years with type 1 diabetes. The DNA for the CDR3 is TGTGCCAGCAGCCCAACGTGGGCAAGCGGCTACACCTTC. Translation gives CASSPTWASGYTF.